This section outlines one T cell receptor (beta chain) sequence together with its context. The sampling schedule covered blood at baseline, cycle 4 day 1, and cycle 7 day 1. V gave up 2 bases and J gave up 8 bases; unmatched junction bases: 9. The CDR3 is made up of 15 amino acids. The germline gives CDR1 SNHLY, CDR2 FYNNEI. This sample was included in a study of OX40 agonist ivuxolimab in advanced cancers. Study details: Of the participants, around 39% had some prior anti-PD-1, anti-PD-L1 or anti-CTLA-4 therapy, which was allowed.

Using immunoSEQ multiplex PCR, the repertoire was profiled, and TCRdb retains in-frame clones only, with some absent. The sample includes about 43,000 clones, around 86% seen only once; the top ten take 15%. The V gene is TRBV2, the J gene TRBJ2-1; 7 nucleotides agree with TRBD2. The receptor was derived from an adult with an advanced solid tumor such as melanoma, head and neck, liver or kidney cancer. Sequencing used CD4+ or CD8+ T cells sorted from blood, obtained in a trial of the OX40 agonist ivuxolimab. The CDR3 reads CASSELGLPLDEQFF. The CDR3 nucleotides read TGTGCCAGCAGTGAACTGGGACTACCCCTTGATGAGCAGTTCTTC.